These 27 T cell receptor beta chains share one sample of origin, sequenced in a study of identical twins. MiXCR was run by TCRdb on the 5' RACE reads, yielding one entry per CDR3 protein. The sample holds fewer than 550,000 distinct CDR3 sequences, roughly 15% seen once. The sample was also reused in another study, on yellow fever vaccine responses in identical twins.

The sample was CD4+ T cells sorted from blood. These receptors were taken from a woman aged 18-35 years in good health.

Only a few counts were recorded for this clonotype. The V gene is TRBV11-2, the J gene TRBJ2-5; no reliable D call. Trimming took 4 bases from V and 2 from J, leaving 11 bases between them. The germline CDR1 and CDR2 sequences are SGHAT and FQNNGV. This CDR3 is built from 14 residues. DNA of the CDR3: TGTGCCAGCAGCTCTCAAGCCCGACAAGAGACCCAGTACTTC. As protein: CASSSQARQETQYF.

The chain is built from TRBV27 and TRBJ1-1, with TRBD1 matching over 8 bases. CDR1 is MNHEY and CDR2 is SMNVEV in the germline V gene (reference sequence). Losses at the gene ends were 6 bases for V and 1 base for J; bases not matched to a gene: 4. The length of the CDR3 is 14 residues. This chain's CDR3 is CASRHRGGNTEAFF. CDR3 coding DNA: TGTGCCAGCAGACACAGGGGGGGGAACACTGAAGCTTTCTTT.

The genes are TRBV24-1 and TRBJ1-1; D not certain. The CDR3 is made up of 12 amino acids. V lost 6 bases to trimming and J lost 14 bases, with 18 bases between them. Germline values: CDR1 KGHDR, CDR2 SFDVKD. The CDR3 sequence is CATSHREGLKFF. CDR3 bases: TGTGCCACCAGTCATCGAGAGGGATTGAAATTCTTT.

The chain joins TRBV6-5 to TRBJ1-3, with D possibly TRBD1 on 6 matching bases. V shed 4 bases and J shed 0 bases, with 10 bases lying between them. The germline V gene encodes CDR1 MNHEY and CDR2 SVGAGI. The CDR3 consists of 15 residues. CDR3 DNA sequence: TGTGCCAGCAGTTCGGGGGGCCTCTCTGGAAACACCATATATTTT. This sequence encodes CASSSGGLSGNTIYF.

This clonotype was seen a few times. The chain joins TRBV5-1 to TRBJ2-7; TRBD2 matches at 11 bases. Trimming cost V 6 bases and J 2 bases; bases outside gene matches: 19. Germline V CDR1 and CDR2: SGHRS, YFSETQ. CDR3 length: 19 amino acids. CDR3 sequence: CASTAFLAGGTSTAYEQYF. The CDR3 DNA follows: TGCGCCAGCACAGCTTTCCTAGCGGGAGGAACCTCCACTGCCTACGAGCAGTACTTC.

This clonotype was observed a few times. CDR3 DNA: TGCGCCAGCAGCCAGCGGGGGGGCGGAAGCTCTGGGGCCAACGTCCTGACTTTC. It yields the protein CASSQRGGGSSGANVLTF. V is TRBV4-1 and J is TRBJ2-6, with 9 positions matching TRBD2. The junction had 6 bases not matched to a gene; V was cut back by 3 bases and J by 0 bases. Germline V gene data show CDR1 as MGHRA and CDR2 as YSYEKL. The CDR3 covers 18 residues.

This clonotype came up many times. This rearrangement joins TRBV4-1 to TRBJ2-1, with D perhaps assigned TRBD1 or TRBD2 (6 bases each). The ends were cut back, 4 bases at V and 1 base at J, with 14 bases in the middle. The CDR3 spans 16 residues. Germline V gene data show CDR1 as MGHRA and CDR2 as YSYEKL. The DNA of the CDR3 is TGCGCCAGCAGCCCCGGGCGGAGGGGGTCCTACAATGAGCAGTTCTTC. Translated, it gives CASSPGRRGSYNEQFF.

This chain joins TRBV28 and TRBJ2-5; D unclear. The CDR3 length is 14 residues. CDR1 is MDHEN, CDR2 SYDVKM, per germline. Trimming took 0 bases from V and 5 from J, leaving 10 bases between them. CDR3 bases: TGTGCCAGCAGTTTATGGTCGGCCGGGGAGACCCAGTACTTC. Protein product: CASSLWSAGETQYF.

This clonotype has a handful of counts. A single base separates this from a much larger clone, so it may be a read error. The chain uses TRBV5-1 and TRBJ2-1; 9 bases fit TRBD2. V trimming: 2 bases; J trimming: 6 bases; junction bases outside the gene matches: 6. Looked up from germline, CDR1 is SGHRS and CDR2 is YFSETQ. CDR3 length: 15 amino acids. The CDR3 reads CASSFKLAGFNEQFF. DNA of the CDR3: TGCGCCAGCAGCTTCAAACTAGCGGGTTTCAATGAGCAGTTCTTC.

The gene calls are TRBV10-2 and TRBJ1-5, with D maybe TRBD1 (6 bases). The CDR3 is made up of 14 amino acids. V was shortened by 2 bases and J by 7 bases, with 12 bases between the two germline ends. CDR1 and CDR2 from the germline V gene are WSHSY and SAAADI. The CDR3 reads CASSEVSGAQPQHF. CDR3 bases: TGCGCCAGCAGTGAGGTGTCAGGGGCCCAGCCCCAGCATTTT.

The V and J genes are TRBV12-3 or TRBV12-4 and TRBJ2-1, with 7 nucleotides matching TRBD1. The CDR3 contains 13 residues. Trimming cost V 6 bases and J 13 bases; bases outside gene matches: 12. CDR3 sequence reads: CASSDDFTGVQFF. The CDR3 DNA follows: TGTGCCAGCAGCGACGACTTTACAGGGGTTCAGTTCTTC.

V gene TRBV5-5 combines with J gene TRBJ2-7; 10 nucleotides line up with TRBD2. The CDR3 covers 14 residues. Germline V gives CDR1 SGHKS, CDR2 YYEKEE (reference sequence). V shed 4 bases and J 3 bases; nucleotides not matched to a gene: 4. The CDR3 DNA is TGTGCCAGCAGCCCGCTAGCGGGAGTCTACGAGCAGTACTTC. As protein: CASSPLAGVYEQYF.

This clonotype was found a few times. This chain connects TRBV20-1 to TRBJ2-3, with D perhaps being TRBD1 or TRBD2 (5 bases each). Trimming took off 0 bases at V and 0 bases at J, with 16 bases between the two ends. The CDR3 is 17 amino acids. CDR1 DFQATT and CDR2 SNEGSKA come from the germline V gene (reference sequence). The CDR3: CSARDLGKGRSTDTQYF. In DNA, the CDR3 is TGCAGTGCTAGAGATCTCGGGAAGGGGCGCAGCACAGATACGCAGTATTTT.

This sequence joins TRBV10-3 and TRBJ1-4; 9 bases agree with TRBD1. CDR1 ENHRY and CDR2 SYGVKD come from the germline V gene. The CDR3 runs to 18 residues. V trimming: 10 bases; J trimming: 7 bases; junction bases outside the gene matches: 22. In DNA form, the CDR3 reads TGTGCCACATCTGAGGCGGGACAGGGAATTTTGAATCGTGAAAAACTGTTTTTT. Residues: CATSEAGQGILNREKLFF.

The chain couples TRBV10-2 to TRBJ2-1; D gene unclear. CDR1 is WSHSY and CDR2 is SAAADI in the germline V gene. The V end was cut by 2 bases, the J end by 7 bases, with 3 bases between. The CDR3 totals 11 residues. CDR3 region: CASSEKNEQFF. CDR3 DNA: TGCGCCAGCAGTGAGAAGAATGAGCAGTTCTTC.

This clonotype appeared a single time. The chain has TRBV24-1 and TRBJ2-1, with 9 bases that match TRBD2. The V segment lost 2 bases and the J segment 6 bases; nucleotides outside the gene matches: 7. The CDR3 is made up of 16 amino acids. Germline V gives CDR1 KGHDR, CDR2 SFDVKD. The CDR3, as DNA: TGTGCCACCAGTGATTCCCCCGGACTAGCGCCCAATGAGCAGTTCTTC. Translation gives CATSDSPGLAPNEQFF.

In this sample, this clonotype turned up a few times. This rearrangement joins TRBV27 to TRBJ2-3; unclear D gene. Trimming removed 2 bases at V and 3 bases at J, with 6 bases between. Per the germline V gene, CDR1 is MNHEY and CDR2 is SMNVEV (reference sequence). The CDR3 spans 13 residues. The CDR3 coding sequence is TGTGCCAGCAGTTTAAGGGAAACAGATACGCAGTATTTT. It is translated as CASSLRETDTQYF.

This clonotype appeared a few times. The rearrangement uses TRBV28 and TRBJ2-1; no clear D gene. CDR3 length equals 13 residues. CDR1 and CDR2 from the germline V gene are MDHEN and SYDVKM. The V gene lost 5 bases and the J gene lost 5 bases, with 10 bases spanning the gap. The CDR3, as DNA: TGTGCCAGCAGTATTGGGTGGGACAATGAGCAGTTCTTC. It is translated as CASSIGWDNEQFF.

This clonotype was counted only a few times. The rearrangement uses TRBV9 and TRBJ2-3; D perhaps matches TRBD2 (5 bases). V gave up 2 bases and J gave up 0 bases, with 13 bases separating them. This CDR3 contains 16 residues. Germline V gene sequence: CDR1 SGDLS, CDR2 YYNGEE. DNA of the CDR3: TGTGCCAGCAGCGTCTCCCCCGGGAAGAGCACAGATACGCAGTATTTT. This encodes CASSVSPGKSTDTQYF. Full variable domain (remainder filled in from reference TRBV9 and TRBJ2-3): DSGVTQTPKHLITATGQRVTLRCSPRSGDLSVYWYQQSLDQGLQFLIQYYNGEERAKGNILERFSAQQFPDLHSELNLSSLELGDSALYFCASSVSPGKSTDTQYFGPGTRLTVL.

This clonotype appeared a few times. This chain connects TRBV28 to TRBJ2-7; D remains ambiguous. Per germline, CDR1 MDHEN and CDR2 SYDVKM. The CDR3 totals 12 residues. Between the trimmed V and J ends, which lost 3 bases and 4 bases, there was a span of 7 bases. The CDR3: CASSFDGYEQYV. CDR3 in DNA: TGTGCCAGCAGTTTCGACGGTTACGAGCAGTACGTC.

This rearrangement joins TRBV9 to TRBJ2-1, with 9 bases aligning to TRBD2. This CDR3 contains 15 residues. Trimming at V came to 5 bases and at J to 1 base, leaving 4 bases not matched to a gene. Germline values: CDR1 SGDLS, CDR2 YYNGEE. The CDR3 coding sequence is TGTGCCAGCAGTAGCGGGAGTCTGTCCTACAATGAGCAGTTCTTC. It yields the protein CASSSGSLSYNEQFF.

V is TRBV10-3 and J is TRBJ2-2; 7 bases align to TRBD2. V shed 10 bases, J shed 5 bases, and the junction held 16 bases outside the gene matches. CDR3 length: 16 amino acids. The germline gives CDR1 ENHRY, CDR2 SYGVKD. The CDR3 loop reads CATQARLAETTGELFF. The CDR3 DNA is TGTGCCACCCAGGCTCGACTAGCCGAGACGACCGGGGAGCTGTTTTTT.

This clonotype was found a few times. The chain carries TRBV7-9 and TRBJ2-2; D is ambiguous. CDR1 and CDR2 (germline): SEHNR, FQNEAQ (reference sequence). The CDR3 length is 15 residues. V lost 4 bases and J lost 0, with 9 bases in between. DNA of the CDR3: TGTGCCAGCAGCTCCCCCCCTACGAACACCGGGGAGCTGTTTTTT. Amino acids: CASSSPPTNTGELFF.

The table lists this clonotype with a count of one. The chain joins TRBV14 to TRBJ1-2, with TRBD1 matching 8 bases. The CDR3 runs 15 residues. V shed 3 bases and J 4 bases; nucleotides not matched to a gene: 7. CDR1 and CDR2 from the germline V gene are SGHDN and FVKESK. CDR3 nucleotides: TGTGCCAGCAGCCAGGCCCGGACAGGGATCTATGGCTACACCTTC. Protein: CASSQARTGIYGYTF.

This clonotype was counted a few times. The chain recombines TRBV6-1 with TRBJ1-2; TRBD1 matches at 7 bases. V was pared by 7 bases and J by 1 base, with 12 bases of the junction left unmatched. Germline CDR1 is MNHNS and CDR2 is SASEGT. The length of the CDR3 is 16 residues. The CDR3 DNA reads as TGTGCCAGCAATATTAAGGGGACAGTTGTTAACTATGGCTACACCTTC. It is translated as CASNIKGTVVNYGYTF.

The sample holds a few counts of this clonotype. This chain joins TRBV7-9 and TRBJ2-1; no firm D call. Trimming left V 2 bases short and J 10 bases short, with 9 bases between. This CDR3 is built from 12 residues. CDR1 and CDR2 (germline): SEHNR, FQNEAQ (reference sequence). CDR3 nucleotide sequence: TGTGCCAGCAGCTTAAATCTTCACGAGCAGTTCTTC. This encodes CASSLNLHEQFF.

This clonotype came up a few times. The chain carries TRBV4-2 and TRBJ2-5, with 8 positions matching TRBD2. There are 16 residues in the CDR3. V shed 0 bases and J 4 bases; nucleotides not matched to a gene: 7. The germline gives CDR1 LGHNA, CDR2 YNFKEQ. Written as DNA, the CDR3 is TGTGCCAGCAGCCAAGACCTGGGCGGGGGGCTAGAGACCCAGTACTTC. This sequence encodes CASSQDLGGGLETQYF.